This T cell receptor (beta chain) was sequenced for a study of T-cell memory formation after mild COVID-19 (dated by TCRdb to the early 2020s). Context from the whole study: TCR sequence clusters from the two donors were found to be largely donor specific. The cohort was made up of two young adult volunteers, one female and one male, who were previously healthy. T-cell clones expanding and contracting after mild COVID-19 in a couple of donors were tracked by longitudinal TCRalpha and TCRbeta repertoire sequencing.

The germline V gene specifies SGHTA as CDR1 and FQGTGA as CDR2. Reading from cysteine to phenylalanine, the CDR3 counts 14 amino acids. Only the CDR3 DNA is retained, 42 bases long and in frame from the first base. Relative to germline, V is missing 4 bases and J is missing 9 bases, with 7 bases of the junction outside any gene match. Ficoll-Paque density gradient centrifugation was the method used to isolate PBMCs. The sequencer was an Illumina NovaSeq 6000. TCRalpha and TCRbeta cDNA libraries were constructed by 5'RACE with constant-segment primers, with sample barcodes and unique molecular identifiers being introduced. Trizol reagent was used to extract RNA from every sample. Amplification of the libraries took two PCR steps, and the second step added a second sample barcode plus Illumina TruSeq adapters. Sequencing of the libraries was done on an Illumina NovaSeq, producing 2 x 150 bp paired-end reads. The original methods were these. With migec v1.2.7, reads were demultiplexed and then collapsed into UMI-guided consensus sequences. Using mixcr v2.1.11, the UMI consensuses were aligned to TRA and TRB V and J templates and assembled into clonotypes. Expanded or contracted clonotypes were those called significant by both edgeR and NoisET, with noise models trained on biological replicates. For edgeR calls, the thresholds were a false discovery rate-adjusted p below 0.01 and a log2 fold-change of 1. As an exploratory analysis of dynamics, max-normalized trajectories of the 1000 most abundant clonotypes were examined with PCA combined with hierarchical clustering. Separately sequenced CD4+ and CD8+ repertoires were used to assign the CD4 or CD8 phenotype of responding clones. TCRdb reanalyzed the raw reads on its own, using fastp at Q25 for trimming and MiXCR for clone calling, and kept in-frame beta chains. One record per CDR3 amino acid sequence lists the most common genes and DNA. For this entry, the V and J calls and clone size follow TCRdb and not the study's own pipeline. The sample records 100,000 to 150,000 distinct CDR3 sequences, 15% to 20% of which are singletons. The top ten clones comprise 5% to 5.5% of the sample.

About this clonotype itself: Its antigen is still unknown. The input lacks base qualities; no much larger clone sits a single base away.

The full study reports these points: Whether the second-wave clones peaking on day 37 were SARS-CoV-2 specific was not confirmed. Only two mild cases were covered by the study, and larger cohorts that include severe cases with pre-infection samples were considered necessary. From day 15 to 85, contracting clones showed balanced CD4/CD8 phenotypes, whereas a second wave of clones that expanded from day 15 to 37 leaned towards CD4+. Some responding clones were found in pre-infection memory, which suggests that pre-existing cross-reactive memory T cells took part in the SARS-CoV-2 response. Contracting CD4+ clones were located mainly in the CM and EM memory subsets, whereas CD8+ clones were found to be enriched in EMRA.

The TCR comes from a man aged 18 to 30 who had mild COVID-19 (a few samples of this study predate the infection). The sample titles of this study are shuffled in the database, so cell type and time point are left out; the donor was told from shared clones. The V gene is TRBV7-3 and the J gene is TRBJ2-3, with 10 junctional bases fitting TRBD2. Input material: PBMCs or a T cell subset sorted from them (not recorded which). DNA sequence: TGTGCCAGCAGCTCTAGCGGGGGTTGGTCGACGCAGTATTTT. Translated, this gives CASSSSGGWSTQYF.